Below, one T cell receptor beta chain is given with its context. It has no known antigen specificity. Per-base quality was not reported, and no clone a single base away is much larger than it. This record comes from a study of blood T cell repertoires in COVID-19 (dated by TCRdb to about 2020). As for the study more broadly: Collaborator samples came from the United States, Italy and Spain and covered acute and convalescent phases of COVID-19. The dataset comprised deeply sampled blood TCRbeta repertoires from subjects exposed to, actively infected with, or recovered from COVID-19. The material from the prospective study consisted of cDNA or gDNA derived from T cells, B-cell-depleted T cells, or PBMCs. HLA class I and class II types, where available, came from metadata supplied by the sample provider rather than from assay-based typing. The samples were drawn from the first 160 participants of the ongoing ImmuneRACE study and from 1,254 subjects provided by 6 global collaborators. A de-identified subject ID, COVID-19 status, age in years and sex were almost always included in the sample metadata. A freely available public database, intended as a resource for researchers studying the immune response to SARS-CoV-2, is where the repertoires were released.

The immunoSEQ Assay, a bias-controlled multiplex PCR, was used to amplify TCRbeta CDR3 regions from genomic DNA. The published analysis was carried out like this. Within the assay, amplification of reference gene primers was used to estimate how many nucleated cells each sample contained. To quantify the absolute abundance of each unique TCRbeta CDR3 rearrangement, sequence reads were collapsed and filtered. For each sample, productive Simpson clonality was calculated as the square root of Simpson's diversity index over productive rearrangements. The table comes from immuneACCESS by way of TCRdb, which keeps in-frame sequences with V and J called. Part of the clones is missing from these tables; in studies checked, under half for an unresolved V gene and the rest for unknown reasons. V and J calls and clone size come straight from that table; D and trimming were deduced from the DNA. A total of a few hundred thousand clones appear in this sample, roughly 84% of them only once. The top ten clones comprise roughly 3% of the sample.

The germline V gene sets CDR1 to MDHEN and CDR2 to SYDVKM. Cut back by 8 bases and 2 bases, the V and J ends lie 16 bases apart. Including cysteine and phenylalanine, the CDR3 has 14 amino acids. Left in the record is the CDR3 DNA by itself, 42 bases read in frame from the first base. Broad study findings and their caveats: Clinical and demographic metadata were provided uncurated, with the amount varying by source and participant.

The collaborating institutions used their own protocols to collect whole blood in K2EDTA tubes. For TCRbeta analysis, collaborators shipped samples as frozen whole blood, isolated PBMCs, or DNA extracted from either of those sample types. Sequencing was performed on peripheral blood. The source is a young woman with acute or convalescent COVID-19. The chain employs TRBV28 and TRBJ2-7; TRBD2 is a weak D gene call, 6 bases matching. CDR3 region: CASRGGTVAYEQYF. In nucleotides, the sequence is TGTGCCAGCCGTGGGGGGACGGTAGCCTACGAGCAGTACTTC.